One and the same sample provided the 10 T cell receptor beta chains below, sequenced in a study of human T cells and chemical hapten exposure (dated by TCRdb to the early 2020s). Library generation was performed with RACE. Instrument on record: NextSeq 500. TCRdb trimmed the raw reads at Q25, called clones with MiXCR and kept productive beta chains. Duplicate CDR3 protein sequences are folded into a single record with the most common DNA and genes. Here the sample has about 84,000 distinct CDR3 sequences; under 11% occur a single time. 5% of the sample comes from the top ten. In light of the paper, this sample's time point label describes: patch test 2, 6 weeks after DPC sensitization. Interpreted using the paper, the treatment or condition label stands for: therapeutic diphenylcyclopropenone sensitization with weekly scalp DPC. This specimen was whole blood, taken in connection with sensitization to the hapten diphenylcyclopropenone (DPC). Source of these receptors: a woman aged 45-65 years with alopecia areata. Some clones in this sample may be carry-over from other donors' samples.

As for this clonotype: Its ends do not fully match the called genes, so a read error is possible. The chain is built from TRBV28 and TRBJ2-7, with D possibly called TRBD1 or TRBD2 (5 bases each). The V gene's germline CDR1 is MDHEN and CDR2 SYDVKM. The CDR3 is 10 residues long. The CDR3 region is CASGTTRPHF. CDR3 DNA sequence: TGTGCCAGCGGGACGACTCGGCCTCACTTC. Using reference TRBV28 and TRBJ2-7 for the parts outside the CDR3, the full variable domain is DVKVTQSSRYLVKRTGEKVFLECVQDMDHENMFWYRQDPGLGLRLIYFSYDVKMKEKGDIPEGYSVSREKKERFSLILESASTNQTSMYLCASGTTRPHFGPGTRLTVT.

This clonotype showed up many times. CDR3 DNA: TGTGCCAGCAGCCTTTATGGGAGCAATCAGCCCCAGCATTTT. Translated, it gives CASSLYGSNQPQHF. V usage is TRBV11-2 and J usage is TRBJ1-5; the D is unclear. CDR1 and CDR2 from the germline V gene are SGHAT and FQNNGV. V was clipped by 5 bases and J by 1 base, with 9 bases between them. The CDR3 is 14 residues long.

This clonotype was detected ten times or more. The chain employs TRBV20-1 and TRBJ2-3; the match to TRBD1 covers 7 bases. With V trimmed by 0 bases and J by 7 bases, 4 bases remained unmatched. The CDR3 is made up of 13 amino acids. CDR1 is DFQATT, CDR2 SNEGSKA, per germline (reference sequence). The CDR3 spells CSAREDRPNTQYF. CDR3 sequence (DNA): TGCAGTGCTAGAGAGGACAGGCCAAATACGCAGTATTTT.

This clonotype was counted between two and nine times. The J gene is TRBJ2-3, the V gene TRBV18; the D gene is possibly TRBD1 (6 bases). There are 16 residues in the CDR3. V lost 3 bases and J lost 0, with 13 bases in between. From germline, CDR1 is KGHSH and CDR2 LQKENI. CDR3 protein: CASSPLGHRSTDTQYF. CDR3 in DNA: TGTGCCAGCTCACCTCTGGGACATAGGAGCACAGATACGCAGTATTTT.

Ten or more counts support this clonotype. CDR3 sequence (DNA): TGCGCCAGCAGTGTTTCTAGCGGACCACAAGAGACCCAGTACTTC. Protein sequence: CASSVSSGPQETQYF. The chain employs TRBV10-1 and TRBJ2-5, with 7 bases lining up with TRBD2. This CDR3 region has 15 residues. With 4 bases clipped from V and 2 bases from J, the junction kept 7 bases outside the gene matches. Germline V gene lookup returns CDR1 WNHNN and CDR2 SYGVQD (reference sequence).

This clonotype was picked up many times. The chain has TRBV2 and TRBJ2-2; D not certain. V lost 5 bases and J lost 1, with 8 bases in between. The germline CDR1 and CDR2 sequences are SNHLY and FYNNEI. The length of the CDR3 is 14 residues. The CDR3 here is CASSPLWNTGELFF. Here the CDR3 DNA reads TGTGCCAGCAGTCCTCTATGGAACACCGGGGAGCTGTTTTTT.

The chain joins TRBV20-1 to TRBJ2-1; D may correspond to TRBD1 or TRBD2 (5 bases each). V was trimmed by 0 bases and J by 4 bases, leaving 13 bases between them. Germline-derived CDR1 and CDR2 are DFQATT and SNEGSKA (reference sequence). The CDR3 loop spans 15 amino acids. CDR3 DNA sequence: TGCAGTGCTAGAGAACCGGGACGGAGGTACAATGAGCAGTTCTTC. The encoded protein is CSAREPGRRYNEQFF.

This clonotype was found a few times. The rearrangement links TRBV10-3 to TRBJ2-1; D is tentatively TRBD1 or TRBD2 (5 bases each). This CDR3 contains 14 residues. V was pared by 4 bases and J by 9 bases, with 16 bases between. CDR1 and CDR2 (germline): ENHRY, SYGVKD. CDR3 nucleotide sequence: TGTGCCATCAGTGGTACGGGACCCGGCCGTGAGCAGTTCTTC. It codes for CAISGTGPGREQFF.

This clonotype appeared a few times. The CDR3, as DNA: TGTGCCAGCAGCCGACAGGGACTCACTGAAGCTTTCTTT. Its protein product is CASSRQGLTEAFF. The rearrangement uses TRBV13 and TRBJ1-1; 7 bases are shared with TRBD1. CDR3 size: 13 residues. Unmatched junction bases numbered 4, after V lost 5 bases and J lost 4 bases. Germline V gene data show CDR1 as PRHDT and CDR2 as FYEKMQ (reference sequence).

This clonotype was picked up many times. This rearrangement joins TRBV28 to TRBJ1-2; 7 bases are a match to TRBD1. V lost 11 bases to trimming and J lost 2 bases; unmatched junction nucleotides: 17. Germline CDR1 MDHEN, CDR2 SYDVKM. This CDR3 has 16 residues. This CDR3 is CASESAGTENNYGYTF. DNA of the CDR3: TGTGCCTCCGAAAGCGCCGGGACAGAGAACAACTATGGCTACACCTTC.